The 18 T cell receptor beta chains in this list originate from one sample, sequenced in a study of regulatory T cells. The primer mix had 52 TRBV and 13 TRBJ primers. The data were produced by immunoSEQ multiplex PCR, yet TCRdb's version contains in-frame clones alone and is incomplete. The sample holds around 15,000 clones, roughly 90% seen once. Source material: CD8+ T cells sorted from blood. The source of these receptors is a person under 35 with CD3G deficiency.

The chain couples TRBV27 to TRBJ2-1, with 8 nucleotides matching TRBD2. The CDR3 consists of 15 residues. Unmatched junction bases numbered 9, after V lost 4 bases and J lost 7 bases. In germline, CDR1 is MNHEY, CDR2 SMNVEV (reference sequence). This CDR3 reads CASSSTSVSGNEQFF. CDR3 nucleotides: TGTGCCAGCAGTTCGACTAGCGTTTCGGGGAATGAGCAGTTCTTC.

The chain employs TRBV25-1 and TRBJ2-7; the D is unclear. The CDR3 spans 13 residues. Germline V gene sequence: CDR1 MGHDK, CDR2 SYGVNS. With 4 bases removed from V and 0 bases from J, the gap between germline ends came to 7 bases. DNA for the CDR3: TGTGCCAGCAGTGTACTGGGCTCCTACGAGCAGTACTTC. Amino acids: CASSVLGSYEQYF.

V usage is TRBV7-2 and J usage is TRBJ1-2; D is perhaps TRBD1 (5 bases). CDR1 and CDR2 from the germline V gene are SGHTA and FQGNSA. The length of the CDR3 is 18 residues. V shed 5 bases and J shed 3 bases, with 25 bases lying between them. The CDR3 DNA sequence: TGTGCCAGCAGCCCTTATCCCTTAGGAGCAGGGAGCGACTATGGCTACACCTTC. It specifies CASSPYPLGAGSDYGYTF.

This clone has only a few counts. The chain recombines TRBV10-2 with TRBJ2-7; 10 positions agree with TRBD2. The CDR3 runs to 16 residues. Germline CDR1 reads WSHSY; CDR2 reads SAAADI. J gave up 5 bases and V 0 bases, and 7 bases lay outside the gene matches. The CDR3, as DNA: TGCGCCAGCAGTGAGTCTGCTAGCGGGGGTTTAAACGAGCAGTACTTC. This codes for CASSESASGGLNEQYF.

V is TRBV7-9 and J is TRBJ2-3; TRBD2 matches at 8 bases. Germline assignment: CDR1 SEHNR and CDR2 FQNEAQ (reference sequence). V lost 5 bases to trimming and J lost 4 bases; unmatched junction nucleotides: 8. The CDR3 totals 15 residues. The CDR3 DNA is TGTGCCAGCAGCCACGGGACTAGGGACTCAGATACGCAGTATTTT. It yields the protein CASSHGTRDSDTQYF. Combining the CDR3 with reference TRBV7-9 and TRBJ2-3 gives the whole variable domain DTGVSQNPRHKITKRGQNVTFRCDPISEHNRLYWYRQTLGQGPEFLTYFQNEAQLEKSRLLSDRFSAERPKGSFSTLEIQRTEQGDSAMYLCASSHGTRDSDTQYFGPGTRLTVL.

The rearrangement joins TRBV6-6 to TRBJ1-4; TRBD1 is a possible D gene (5 bases). The V end lost 0 bases, the J end lost 6 bases, and 11 bases lay between the germline ends. The CDR3 is made up of 15 amino acids. The germline V gene encodes CDR1 MNHNY and CDR2 SVGAGI (reference sequence). CDR3 loop: CASSYSMTVDEKLFF. The CDR3 nucleotides are TGTGCCAGCAGTTACTCGATGACAGTAGATGAAAAACTGTTTTTT.

A few counts support this clone. V gene TRBV20-1 combines with J gene TRBJ1-5; the D gene is possibly TRBD1 (5 bases). V shed 1 base and J shed 7 bases, with 5 bases lying between them. Germline V CDR1 and CDR2: DFQATT, SNEGSKA (reference sequence). CDR3 length equals 11 residues. For the CDR3, the DNA is TGCAGTGCTAGAGGGGGCCAGCCCCAGCATTTT. It specifies CSARGGQPQHF.

The chain links TRBV4-1 to TRBJ1-2, with D unresolved. Trimming removed 1 base from V and 3 bases from J, with 12 bases in between. Germline V CDR1 and CDR2: MGHRA, YSYEKL. The CDR3 spans 15 residues. CDR3 loop: CASSQGVGLYYGYTF. CDR3 sequence (DNA): TGCGCCAGCAGCCAAGGAGTAGGGCTTTACTATGGCTACACCTTC.

The gene calls are TRBV10-3 and TRBJ2-7, with 7 positions matching TRBD1. V was pared by 0 bases and J by 3 bases, with 23 bases of the junction left unmatched. There are 21 residues in the CDR3. Germline V CDR1 and CDR2: ENHRY, SYGVKD. The CDR3 reads CAISESRQGTWSFPTFYEQYF. CDR3 in DNA: TGTGCCATCAGTGAGTCGAGACAGGGTACCTGGAGCTTTCCCACATTCTACGAGCAGTACTTC.

V is TRBV27 and J is TRBJ2-7, with TRBD1 matching over 11 bases. With 7 bases clipped from V and 2 bases from J, the junction kept 1 base outside the gene matches. This CDR3 is 13 amino acids long. From germline, CDR1 is MNHEY and CDR2 SMNVEV (reference sequence). The CDR3 DNA is TGTGCCAGCAAGGGACAGGGGGCCTACGAGCAGTACTTC. This gives the protein CASKGQGAYEQYF.

The chain has TRBV5-6 and TRBJ1-5, with TRBD1 matching over 8 bases. CDR1 SGHDT and CDR2 YYEEEE come from the germline V gene. The V gene end was trimmed by 2 bases and the J gene end by 0 bases; junction bases not matched to a gene: 4. This CDR3 has 16 amino acids. CDR3 nucleotides: TGTGCCAGCAGCTTAGGGACAGGTTATAGCAATCAGCCCCAGCATTTT. Translating it yields CASSLGTGYSNQPQHF.

The genes are TRBV27 and TRBJ1-6; 7 nucleotides align to TRBD1. This CDR3 region has 14 residues. With 3 bases clipped from V and 7 bases from J, the junction kept 3 bases outside the gene matches. Germline V lookup: CDR1 MNHEY, CDR2 SMNVEV (reference sequence). The CDR3 DNA is TGTGCCAGCAGTTTCCTGGGACAGAATTCACCCCTCCACTTT. Its protein product is CASSFLGQNSPLHF.

J is TRBJ2-3 and V is TRBV5-5; tentative D call: TRBD2 (6 bases). CDR1 is SGHKS and CDR2 is YYEKEE in the germline V gene (reference sequence). The CDR3 length is 15 residues. Trimming took 1 base from V and 3 from J, leaving 12 bases between them. Here the CDR3 reads CASSLSGSGTDTQYF. CDR3 sequence (DNA): TGTGCCAGCAGCTTGTCCGGGAGCGGGACAGATACGCAGTATTTT.

The chain links TRBV9 to TRBJ1-5; TRBD1 might be the D (5 bases). Trimming left V 4 bases short and J 4 bases short, with 12 bases between. Germline V gene data show CDR1 as SGDLS and CDR2 as YYNGEE. This CDR3 is 14 amino acids long. The CDR3 nucleotides are TGTGCCAGCAGCCGGGACGGGGGAAATCAGCCCCAGCATTTT. This translates into CASSRDGGNQPQHF.

The rearrangement joins TRBV11-3 to TRBJ2-7; maybe TRBD1 (5 bases). Germline V gene lookup returns CDR1 SGHNT and CDR2 YENEEA. Deletions cut 3 bases from V and 5 bases from J, with 8 bases between. CDR3 length: 12 amino acids. CDR3: CASSFRANEQYF. The CDR3 coding sequence is TGTGCCAGCAGCTTCAGGGCCAACGAGCAGTACTTC.

The chain links TRBV12-5 to TRBJ2-5, with TRBD2 as a possible D gene (6 bases). From germline, CDR1 is LGHNT and CDR2 FRNRAP. The CDR3 is 10 amino acids. The CDR3 is CATGEVTQYF. The CDR3 nucleotides are TGTGCGACGGGGGAGGTGACCCAGTACTTC.

The chain joins TRBV19 to TRBJ1-1, with 10 bases aligning to TRBD1. This CDR3 comprises 14 residues. The germline V gene encodes CDR1 LNHDA and CDR2 SQIVND (reference sequence). V trimming: 1 base; J trimming: 8 bases; junction bases outside the gene matches: 4. The CDR3 nucleotides read TGTGCCAGTAGTATAGCCCCGGGACAGGGGGAAGCTTTCTTT. This sequence encodes CASSIAPGQGEAFF.

The V gene is TRBV4-1, the J gene TRBJ2-6; tentative D call: TRBD1 (5 bases). The CDR3 consists of 19 residues. Germline CDR1 is MGHRA and CDR2 is YSYEKL. V shed 0 bases and J shed 0 bases, with 15 bases lying between them. For the CDR3, the DNA is TGCGCCAGCAGCCAAGATACCCAGGGTACCCTCTCTGGGGCCAACGTCCTGACTTTC. It is translated as CASSQDTQGTLSGANVLTF.